A selection of T cell receptor beta chains follows, all from one sample in a study of cytomegalovirus exposure and HLA in healthy donors. Sequencing used immunoSEQ multiplex PCR; TCRdb keeps in-frame clones, though not all of them. The sample holds over 100,000 clones. The sample comprised PBMCs. These receptor sequences come from a man between 18 and 29 years old in good health and CMV-seronegative. CDR3s include the opening cysteine and the closing phenylalanine or tryptophan. Each record gives: D gene, J gene, V gene, CDR3 protein, CDR3 DNA. D genes are given only for firm matches.

D: NA; J: TRBJ1-5; V: TRBV6-5; CDR3: CASSYSVIQPQHF; DNA: TGTGCCAGCAGTTACTCCGTTATCCAGCCCCAGCATTTT
D: TRBD1; J: TRBJ2-7; V: TRBV28; CDR3: CASSHIETGLSYEQYF; DNA: TGTGCCAGCAGTCATATAGAGACAGGGCTTTCCTACGAGCAGTACTTC
D: NA; J: TRBJ1-2; V: TRBV7-9; CDR3: CASSEGYGVDGYTF; DNA: TGTGCCAGCTCTGAGGGATACGGTGTAGATGGCTACACCTTC
D: NA; J: TRBJ2-5; V: TRBV7-3; CDR3: CASSLYRQETQYF; DNA: TGTGCCAGCAGCTTATACCGCCAGGAGACCCAGTACTTC
D: NA; J: TRBJ1-1; V: TRBV11-3; CDR3: CASSYSPGVNTEAFF; DNA: TGTGCCAGCAGCTACTCCCCAGGGGTTAACACTGAAGCTTTCTTT
D: NA; J: TRBJ2-3; V: TRBV7-2; CDR3: CASSLAASTDTQYF; DNA: TGTGCCAGCAGCTTAGCGGCTAGCACAGATACGCAGTATTTT
D: TRBD1; J: TRBJ2-5; V: TRBV27; CDR3: CASSLQTGRAETQYF; DNA: TGTGCCAGCAGTCTGCAGACAGGGCGGGCGGAGACCCAGTACTTC
D: TRBD1; J: TRBJ2-7; V: TRBV7-9; CDR3: CASSRTGGRNEQYF; DNA: TGTGCCAGCAGCCGTACAGGGGGCAGGAACGAGCAGTACTTC
D: TRBD2; J: TRBJ2-7; V: TRBV18; CDR3: CASSTGTTYEQYF; DNA: TGTGCCAGCTCGACCGGGACTACCTACGAGCAGTACTTC
D: NA; J: TRBJ2-7; V: TRBV10-3; CDR3: CAISEGVPYEQYF; DNA: TGTGCCATCAGTGAAGGGGTTCCCTACGAGCAGTACTTC
D: TRBD1; J: TRBJ1-1; V: TRBV6-6; CDR3: CASSDLTGGNTEAFF; DNA: TGTGCCAGCAGTGACCTGACAGGGGGCAACACTGAAGCTTTCTTT
D: TRBD2; J: TRBJ2-3; V: TRBV11-2; CDR3: CASLADHTDTQYF; DNA: TGTGCCAGTCTAGCGGACCACACAGATACGCAGTATTTT
D: TRBD1; J: TRBJ1-5; V: TRBV5-6; CDR3: CASSSLGQGDQPQHF; DNA: TGTGCCAGCAGCTCCTTGGGACAGGGAGATCAGCCCCAGCATTTT
D: NA; J: TRBJ2-2; V: TRBV18; CDR3: CASSPRAAGDTGELFF; DNA: TGTGCCAGCTCACCCCGAGCGGCAGGGGACACCGGGGAGCTGTTTTTT
D: TRBD1; J: TRBJ2-7; V: TRBV6-1; CDR3: CASSEGQGAFYEQYF; DNA: TGTGCCAGCAGTGAGGGACAGGGGGCCTTCTACGAGCAGTACTTC
D: NA; J: TRBJ2-5; V: TRBV6-4; CDR3: CASSPGRGETQYF; DNA: TGTGCCAGCTCTCCCGGTCGCGGAGAGACCCAGTACTTC
D: TRBD2; J: TRBJ2-5; V: TRBV15; CDR3: CATGDSGGHGQEQYF; DNA: TGTGCCACCGGCGATAGCGGGGGGCATGGGCAGGAGCAGTACTTC
D: TRBD2; J: TRBJ2-3; V: TRBV9; CDR3: CASSVSSAGGDTQYF; DNA: TGTGCCAGCAGCGTCTCTTCGGCGGGAGGGGATACGCAGTATTTT
D: NA; J: TRBJ2-1; V: TRBV14; CDR3: CASSPRIKNEQFF; DNA: TGTGCCAGCAGCCCCCGTATTAAAAATGAGCAGTTCTTC
D: NA; J: TRBJ2-6; V: TRBV29-1; CDR3: CSVELVSGANVLTF; DNA: TGCAGCGTTGAATTAGTCTCTGGGGCCAACGTCCTGACTTTC
D: TRBD1; J: TRBJ2-6; V: TRBV5-1; CDR3: CASRTGISGANVLTF; DNA: TGCGCCAGCAGGACAGGGATCTCTGGGGCCAACGTCCTGACTTTC
D: NA; J: TRBJ1-5; V: TRBV30; CDR3: CAWSTGGALNQPQHF; DNA: TGTGCCTGGAGTACGGGGGGCGCCTTAAATCAGCCCCAGCATTTT
D: TRBD2; J: TRBJ2-6; V: TRBV28; CDR3: CASSLQFRGVDSGANVLTF; DNA: TGTGCCAGCAGCCTACAATTCCGGGGGGTTGACTCTGGGGCCAACGTCCTGACTTTC
D: NA; J: TRBJ2-7; V: TRBV4-2; CDR3: CASVRRGLPYEQYF; DNA: TGTGCCAGCGTCAGGAGGGGACTCCCCTACGAGCAGTACTTC
D: NA; J: TRBJ1-1; V: TRBV19; CDR3: CASSPVEFIMNTEAFF; DNA: TGTGCCAGTAGCCCCGTGGAGTTTATAATGAACACTGAAGCTTTCTTT
D: NA; J: TRBJ2-7; V: TRBV28; CDR3: CASSSRRDYGYEQYF; DNA: TGTGCCAGCAGTTCCCGTCGGGATTACGGCTACGAGCAGTACTTC
D: TRBD1; J: TRBJ2-7; V: TRBV19; CDR3: CASSGQGAGEQYF; DNA: TGTGCCAGTAGCGGACAGGGAGCTGGCGAGCAGTACTTC
D: TRBD2; J: TRBJ2-1; V: TRBV6-5; CDR3: CASRSTSGVVNEQFF; DNA: TGTGCCAGCAGAAGCACTAGCGGAGTAGTTAATGAGCAGTTCTTC
D: TRBD1; J: TRBJ1-1; V: TRBV6-6; CDR3: CASSYKQGRAEAFF; DNA: TGTGCCAGCAGTTACAAACAGGGGAGAGCTGAAGCTTTCTTT
D: TRBD2; J: TRBJ2-7; V: TRBV6-5; CDR3: CASSSPGLPYEQYF; DNA: TGTGCCAGCAGTTCCCCGGGACTACCCTACGAGCAGTACTTC
D: NA; J: TRBJ2-2; V: TRBV12-5; CDR3: CASGLVQDSLMGTGELFF; DNA: TGTGCTAGTGGTTTGGTACAGGACAGCCTCATGGGCACCGGGGAGCTGTTTTTT
D: TRBD2; J: TRBJ2-5; V: TRBV5-8; CDR3: CASSYLAGGETQYF; DNA: TGTGCCAGCAGCTATCTAGCGGGAGGAGAGACCCAGTACTTC
D: NA; J: TRBJ2-7; V: TRBV28; CDR3: CASIAPGEALGEQYF; DNA: TGTGCCAGCATTGCCCCCGGGGAGGCCCTGGGCGAGCAGTACTTC
D: TRBD1; J: TRBJ1-4; V: TRBV11-3; CDR3: CASSFSTPGGEKLFF; DNA: TGTGCCAGCAGCTTTAGTACCCCAGGGGGGGAAAAACTGTTTTTT
D: TRBD2; J: TRBJ2-1; V: TRBV7-9; CDR3: CASSLDWGREGYNEQFF; DNA: TGTGCCAGCAGCTTAGATTGGGGTCGGGAGGGCTACAATGAGCAGTTCTTC
D: TRBD2; J: TRBJ2-1; V: TRBV27; CDR3: CASSSSTSGYNEQFF; DNA: TGTGCCAGCAGTTCCTCGACTAGCGGTTACAATGAGCAGTTCTTC
D: NA; J: TRBJ2-1; V: TRBV7-3; CDR3: CASSPSGQRPTNEQFF; DNA: TGTGCCAGCAGCCCATCCGGACAGCGACCTACCAATGAGCAGTTCTTC
D: NA; J: TRBJ2-7; V: TRBV19; CDR3: CASSPSSAVSPYEQYF; DNA: TGTGCCAGTAGCCCTTCGTCGGCGGTCAGTCCCTACGAGCAGTACTTC
D: NA; J: TRBJ1-2; V: TRBV9; CDR3: CASSSRRSGYGYTF; DNA: TGTGCCAGCAGCAGTCGTAGATCAGGTTACGGCTACACCTTC
D: NA; J: TRBJ1-2; V: TRBV27; CDR3: CASRTTGNYGYTF; DNA: TGTGCCAGCAGAACCACAGGGAACTATGGCTACACCTTC
D: TRBD1; J: TRBJ2-2; V: TRBV10-3; CDR3: CATQGQGANTGELFF; DNA: TGTGCCACCCAGGGACAGGGGGCTAACACCGGGGAGCTGTTTTTT
D: NA; J: TRBJ1-2; V: TRBV11-3; CDR3: CASSVTGSGYTF; DNA: TGTGCCAGCAGCGTAACAGGGAGTGGCTACACCTTC
D: TRBD2; J: TRBJ2-5; V: TRBV6-6; CDR3: CASRLPGLAYQETQYF; DNA: TGTGCCAGCAGACTTCCGGGACTAGCGTACCAAGAGACCCAGTACTTC
D: NA; J: TRBJ1-1; V: TRBV9; CDR3: CASSPSEMNTEAFF; DNA: TGTGCCAGCAGCCCCTCGGAGATGAACACTGAAGCTTTCTTT
D: NA; J: TRBJ1-1; V: TRBV5-1; CDR3: CASSLQAGLRLSTEAFF; DNA: TGCGCCAGCAGCTTGCAGGCAGGACTCAGGTTAAGCACTGAAGCTTTCTTT
D: NA; J: TRBJ2-2; V: TRBV15; CDR3: CATSTQELYTGELFF; DNA: TGTGCCACCAGCACTCAAGAACTCTACACCGGGGAGCTGTTTTTT
D: TRBD1; J: TRBJ2-2; V: TRBV7-3; CDR3: CASSLAGLGTGYTGELFF; DNA: TGTGCCAGCAGCTTAGCAGGGCTCGGGACAGGATACACCGGGGAGCTGTTTTTT
D: TRBD2; J: TRBJ2-7; V: TRBV4-1; CDR3: CASSQGMTSGPYEQYF; DNA: TGCGCCAGCAGCCAAGGGATGACTAGCGGTCCTTACGAGCAGTACTTC
D: NA; J: TRBJ2-2; V: TRBV10-3; CDR3: CAIEGRGTQSGELFF; DNA: TGTGCCATCGAGGGTCGGGGTACTCAGTCCGGGGAGCTGTTTTTT
D: NA; J: TRBJ2-1; V: TRBV7-2; CDR3: CASSLSDEQFF; DNA: TGTGCCAGCAGCTTAAGCGATGAGCAGTTCTTC
D: TRBD2; J: TRBJ2-5; V: TRBV6-1; CDR3: CASSDSGRAPGGQETQYF; DNA: TGTGCCAGCAGTGATAGCGGGAGGGCCCCGGGGGGACAAGAGACCCAGTACTTC
D: TRBD1; J: TRBJ1-4; V: TRBV5-6; CDR3: CASSIRSTGKGEKLFF; DNA: TGTGCCAGCAGCATAAGATCGACAGGGAAAGGTGAAAAACTGTTTTTT
D: TRBD1; J: TRBJ1-4; V: TRBV5-8; CDR3: CASSKGQGTATNEKLFF; DNA: TGTGCCAGCAGCAAGGGACAGGGAACGGCAACTAATGAAAAACTGTTTTTT
D: TRBD1; J: TRBJ2-5; V: TRBV7-9; CDR3: CASSLGSGQGQETQYF; DNA: TGTGCCAGCAGCTTAGGGTCCGGACAGGGCCAAGAGACCCAGTACTTC
D: NA; J: TRBJ1-2; V: TRBV13; CDR3: CASSLGAGMGHGYTF; DNA: TGTGCCAGCAGCTTAGGGGCAGGGATGGGTCATGGCTACACCTTC
D: NA; J: TRBJ2-2; V: TRBV7-3; CDR3: CASSPLQGNTGELFF; DNA: TGTGCCAGCAGCCCCCTTCAGGGAAACACCGGGGAGCTGTTTTTT
D: NA; J: TRBJ2-1; V: TRBV19; CDR3: CASTIRSDYLLGHEQFF; DNA: TGTGCCAGTACCATAAGGAGCGACTACCTTTTGGGCCATGAGCAGTTCTTC
D: TRBD1; J: TRBJ2-7; V: TRBV5-4; CDR3: CASSAGQGPYEQYF; DNA: TGTGCCAGCAGCGCGGGACAGGGGCCCTACGAGCAGTACTTC
D: TRBD2; J: TRBJ2-1; V: TRBV9; CDR3: CASSVGLAGYNEQFF; DNA: TGTGCCAGCAGCGTAGGGCTAGCGGGCTACAATGAGCAGTTCTTC
D: NA; J: TRBJ2-7; V: TRBV30; CDR3: CAWSRGQPEQYF; DNA: TGTGCCTGGAGTCGGGGTCAACCCGAGCAGTACTTC